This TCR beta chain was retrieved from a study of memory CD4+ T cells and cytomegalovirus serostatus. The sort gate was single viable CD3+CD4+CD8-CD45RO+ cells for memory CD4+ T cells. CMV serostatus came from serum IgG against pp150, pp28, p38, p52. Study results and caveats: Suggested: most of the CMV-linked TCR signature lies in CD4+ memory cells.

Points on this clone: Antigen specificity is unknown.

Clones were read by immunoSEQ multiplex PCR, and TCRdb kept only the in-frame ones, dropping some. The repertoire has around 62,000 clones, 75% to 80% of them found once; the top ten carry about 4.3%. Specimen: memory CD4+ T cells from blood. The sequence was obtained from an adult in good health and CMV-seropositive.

CDR3 nucleotides: TGTGCCAGCAGGGACCCAAGAACAGCCACTTACGAGCAGTACTTC. Its translation: CASRDPRTATYEQYF. The V and J genes are TRBV2 and TRBJ2-7; D gene ambiguous. From germline, CDR1 is SNHLY and CDR2 FYNNEI. CDR3 size: 15 residues. The ends were cut back, 6 bases at V and 4 bases at J, with 19 bases in the middle.